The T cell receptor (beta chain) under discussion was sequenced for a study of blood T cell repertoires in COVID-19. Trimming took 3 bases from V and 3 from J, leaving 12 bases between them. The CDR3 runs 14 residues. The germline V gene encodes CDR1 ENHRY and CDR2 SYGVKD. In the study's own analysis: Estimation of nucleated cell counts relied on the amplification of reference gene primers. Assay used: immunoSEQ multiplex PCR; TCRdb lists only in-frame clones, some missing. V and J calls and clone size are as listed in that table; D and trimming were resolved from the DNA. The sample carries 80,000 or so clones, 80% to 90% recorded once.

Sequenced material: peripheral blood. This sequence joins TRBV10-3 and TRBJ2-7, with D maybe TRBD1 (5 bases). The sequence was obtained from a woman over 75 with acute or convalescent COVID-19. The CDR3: CAISESGQGYEQYF. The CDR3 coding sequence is TGTGCCATCAGTGAATCAGGGCAGGGCTACGAGCAGTACTTC.